Following are 24 T cell receptor beta chains from one sample sequenced in a study of T cell clonality in common variable immunodeficiency (dated by TCRdb to between 2014 and 2017). Receptor libraries were prepared by the immunoSEQ multiplex PCR assay. In TCRdb, the immuneACCESS table is reduced to in-frame sequences with V and J assigned. These tables do not hold every clone; where another copy was compared, an unresolved V gene accounts for under half, and the others remain unexplained. This sample has tens of thousands of clones in the table, none counted a single time. The top ten hold approximately 5.4% of the sample. The sample consisted of peripheral blood mononuclear cells. The receptors were sampled from a person between 18 and 70 years old in good health.

This clone was detected ten times or more. The read is 3 residues too short to cover the CDR3 end, so that end is filled in from the germline J gene. The rearrangement joins TRBV6-2 or TRBV6-3 to TRBJ1-3; D is uncertain. The germline V gene has CDR1 MNHEY and CDR2 SVGEGT. This CDR3 contains 11 residues. CDR3 DNA (partial): TGTGCCAGCAGTTACTCGAGCCTC. This codes for CASSYSSL. The whole CDR3 protein is CASSYSSLIYF.

This clone was counted ten times or more. The read halts 3 residues ahead of the CDR3 end, with the missing end drawn from the germline J gene. The chain couples TRBV5-4 to TRBJ1-2; 9 bases map to TRBD1. Germline V gene lookup returns CDR1 SGHNT and CDR2 YYREEE (reference sequence). The CDR3 runs to 15 residues. Trimming at V came to 0 bases and at J to 4 bases, leaving 4 bases not matched to a gene. The CDR3 sequence is CASSLGTGDGYGYTF. The sequenced CDR3 bases are TGTGCCAGCAGCTTGGGGACAGGGGATGGCTATGGC.

This clone was found many times. The read comes to an end 3 residues before the CDR3 does, leaving the germline J gene to fill in the end. The chain couples TRBV5-1 to TRBJ2-7; 8 positions match TRBD2. The CDR3 is made up of 13 amino acids. The ends lost 0 bases at V and 6 bases at J; junction bases unmatched: 2. CDR1 and CDR2 (germline): SGHRS, YFSETQ. CDR3 residues: CASSLAGGAEQYF. The CDR3 bases that were read are TGCGCCAGCAGCTTGGCCGGGGGGGCCGAG.

The table lists this clone with many counts. The CDR3 end falls 3 residues outside the read, so it is completed with the germline J gene. This chain connects TRBV18 to TRBJ1-1; maybe TRBD1 (5 bases). This CDR3 is built from 15 residues. Between the trimmed V and J ends, which lost 6 bases and 4 bases, there was a span of 18 bases. Germline lookup yields CDR1 KGHSH and CDR2 LQKENI. CDR3 in amino acids: CASSPIAGGGTEAFF. CDR3 DNA, as far as it was read: TGTGCCAGCTCCCCAATAGCGGGGGGTGGCACTGAA.

This clone was observed many times. The read terminates 3 residues before the CDR3 end, so the remaining end is supplied by the germline J gene. This sequence joins TRBV30 and TRBJ2-7; 7 nucleotides align to TRBD1. Germline values: CDR1 GTSNPN, CDR2 SVGIG (reference sequence). The CDR3 spans 14 residues. V lost 2 bases, J lost 0 bases, and 4 bases stayed unmatched. CDR3 sequence reads: CAWSPRDSSYEQYF. The CDR3 DNA, read in part, is TGTGCCTGGAGTCCTCGGGACAGCTCCTACGAG.

There are a few counts of this clone. The read is 3 residues too short to cover the CDR3 end, so that end is filled in from the germline J gene. V and J are TRBV18 and TRBJ1-2; D call uncertain. Germline-derived CDR1 and CDR2 are KGHSH and LQKENI. Trimming took 3 bases from V and 3 from J, leaving 11 bases between them. This CDR3 contains 14 residues. CDR3 DNA, as far as it was read: TGTGCCAGCTCACCTCAGGAAGAAGACTATGGC. The encoded protein is CASSPQEEDYG. The entire CDR3 reads CASSPQEEDYGYTF.

This clone was counted at least ten times. The CDR3 end falls 3 residues outside the read, so it is completed with the germline J gene. Within the sample, other DNA sequences also encode this same CDR3. The V and J genes are TRBV20-1 and TRBJ2-1; D is possibly TRBD2 (6 bases). This CDR3 region has 14 residues. CDR1 is DFQATT, CDR2 SNEGSKA, per germline (reference sequence). Trimming removed 3 bases at V and 0 bases at J, with 9 bases between. The CDR3 loop reads CSASRGSSYNEQFF. CDR3 bases read: TGCAGTGCTAGCCGGGGGAGCTCCTACAATGAG.

This clone has a count of ten or more. The read comes to an end 3 residues before the CDR3 does, leaving the germline J gene to fill in the end. The rearrangement uses TRBV14 and TRBJ1-2; D gene ambiguous. The CDR3 is 15 amino acids. Germline-derived CDR1 and CDR2 are SGHDN and FVKESK. V was cut by 3 bases and J by 4 bases, with 15 bases left in between. CDR3 residues: CASSHRGFQTYGYTF. The covered CDR3 bases are TGTGCCAGCAGCCACCGAGGGTTCCAAACCTATGGC. Full variable domain (outside the CDR3, taken from reference TRBV14 and TRBJ1-2): EAGVTQFPSHSVIEKGQTVTLRCDPISGHDNLYWYRRVMGKEIKFLLHFVKESKQDESGMPNNRFLAERTGGTYSTLKVQPAELEDSGVYFCASSHRGFQTYGYTFGSGTRLTVV.

This clone has at least ten counts. Read sequence stops 3 residues before the CDR3 end, and the germline J gene provides the missing end. The V gene is TRBV19, the J gene TRBJ2-7; D remains unclear. The CDR3 is 13 amino acids. The germline CDR1 and CDR2 sequences are LNHDA and SQIVND (reference sequence). Between the trimmed V and J ends, which lost 3 bases and 3 bases, there was a span of 9 bases. CDR3 residues: CASSIGQDYEQYF. The covered CDR3 bases are TGTGCCAGTAGTATTGGGCAGGACTACGAG.

This clone occurred many times. The read ends 3 residues before the CDR3 terminus; that terminus is restored from the germline J gene. The V call is TRBV19, the J call TRBJ2-1, with TRBD1 matching over 7 bases. CDR3 length: 17 amino acids. CDR1 is LNHDA and CDR2 is SQIVND in the germline V gene (reference sequence). J gave up 4 bases and V 1 base, and 10 bases lay outside the gene matches. CDR3 region: CASSIGFGGTAYNEQFF. The CDR3 bases that were read are TGTGCCAGTAGTATAGGATTTGGTGGGACAGCATACAATGAG.

This clone was detected ten times or more. Read sequence stops 3 residues before the CDR3 end, and the germline J gene provides the missing end. This chain joins TRBV20-1 and TRBJ2-1; 9 bases align to TRBD2. The trim removed 4 bases at V and 7 bases at J, leaving 11 bases unmatched. There are 15 residues in the CDR3. Germline values: CDR1 DFQATT, CDR2 SNEGSKA (reference sequence). CDR3: CSANGPSGVNNEQFF. The CDR3 DNA, read in part, is TGCAGTGCTAACGGGCCTAGCGGGGTAAATAATGAG.

This clone was seen at least ten times. The read halts 3 residues ahead of the CDR3 end, with the missing end drawn from the germline J gene. V usage is TRBV5-1 and J usage is TRBJ2-1; 8 bases map to TRBD2. The CDR3 has 15 residues. Germline CDR1 and CDR2: SGHRS and YFSETQ. Trimming removed 4 bases from V and 2 bases from J; junction bases left unmatched: 5. This chain's CDR3 is CASSPTSGPYNEQFF. The covered CDR3 bases are TGCGCCAGCAGCCCTACTAGCGGACCCTACAATGAG. The variable domain in full, with the rest retrieved from reference TRBV5-1 and TRBJ2-1, is KAGVTQTPRYLIKTRGQQVTLSCSPISGHRSVSWYQQTPGQGLQFLFEYFSETQRNKGNFPGRFSGRQFSNSRSEMNVSTLELGDSALYLCASSPTSGPYNEQFFGPGTRLTVL.

In its sample, this clone was seen many times. The CDR3 end lies 3 residues beyond the end of the read and is filled in from the germline J gene. This chain links TRBV20-1 with TRBJ1-6; TRBD1 matches 7 bases. The CDR3 runs 17 residues. Trimming removed 4 bases from V and 7 bases from J; junction bases left unmatched: 16. Germline V gene lookup returns CDR1 DFQATT and CDR2 SNEGSKA (reference sequence). The CDR3 region is CSAIQPGQRSGNSPLHF. The covered CDR3 bases are TGCAGTGCTATTCAGCCGGGACAGAGGTCGGGGAATTCACCC.

This clone was picked up many times. The observed sequence ends 3 residues before the CDR3 terminus, with the missing tail filled in from the germline J gene. The rearrangement joins TRBV12-5 to TRBJ1-1; D remains ambiguous. This CDR3 is built from 16 residues. The germline CDR1 and CDR2 sequences are LGHNT and FRNRAP. V lost 2 bases and J lost 1, with 14 bases in between. CDR3 DNA, as far as it was read: TGTGCTAGTGGTTTGCCGAATGCTAGGCAGAACACTGAA. This codes for CASGLPNARQNTE. In full, the CDR3 is CASGLPNARQNTEAFF.

This clone was observed many times. The read comes to an end 3 residues before the CDR3 does, leaving the germline J gene to fill in the end. The gene calls are TRBV15 and TRBJ2-7, with 9 bases matching TRBD1. V trimming: 3 bases; J trimming: 5 bases; junction bases outside the gene matches: 11. CDR1 is LNHNV, CDR2 YYDKDF, per germline (reference sequence). CDR3 size: 16 residues. The CDR3 spells CATSRGVGQGFNEQYF. The covered CDR3 bases are TGTGCCACCAGCAGGGGGGTTGGACAGGGGTTCAACGAG.

This clone was counted at least ten times. The DNA ends 3 residues before the CDR3 does, and the rest of the CDR3 is filled in from the germline J gene. J is TRBJ2-1 and V is TRBV15, with a weak D call TRBD2 (7 bases). The CDR3 runs 19 residues. V was shortened by 0 bases and J by 2 bases, with 20 bases between the two germline ends. The germline V gene encodes CDR1 LNHNV and CDR2 YYDKDF (reference sequence). Incomplete CDR3 DNA: TGTGCCACCAGCAGAGATGGGAGGGACATCCGGCCAACCTACAATGAG. Its translation is CATSRDGRDIRPTYNE. The full CDR3 protein is CATSRDGRDIRPTYNEQFF.

This clone was counted ten times or more. The CDR3 end lies 3 residues beyond the end of the read and is filled in from the germline J gene. The chain uses TRBV2 and TRBJ2-2, with 8 nucleotides matching TRBD1. Germline-derived CDR1 and CDR2 are SNHLY and FYNNEI. This CDR3 is 14 amino acids long. V dropped 9 bases and J dropped 7; count of bases not matched to a gene: 10. This CDR3 is CARKDDRGGGELFF. Incomplete CDR3 DNA: TGTGCCAGAAAAGACGACAGGGGAGGCGGGGAG.

This clone appeared many times. The sequenced CDR3 bases are TGCGCCAGCAGCCGGGGCGGGGACTTACAAGAGACC. Protein sequence: CASSRGGDLQET. The CDR3, in full, reads CASSRGGDLQETQYF. The gene calls are TRBV5-1 and TRBJ2-5; tentatively, D is TRBD2 (6 bases). The read terminates 3 residues ahead of where the CDR3 ends, so the germline J gene completes it. CDR1 and CDR2 from the germline V gene are SGHRS and YFSETQ. V shed 4 bases and J shed 2 bases, with 15 bases lying between them. The CDR3 runs to 15 residues.

This clone was recorded at least ten times. Read sequence stops 3 residues before the CDR3 end, and the germline J gene provides the missing end. The gene calls are TRBV28 and TRBJ2-3, with D unclear. Trimming left V 4 bases short and J 1 base short, with 18 bases between. Germline assignment: CDR1 MDHEN and CDR2 SYDVKM. This CDR3 comprises 17 residues. The CDR3 protein is CASSSYLENLRTDTQYF. The part of the CDR3 DNA that was read is TGTGCCAGCAGTTCCTATCTAGAGAATCTACGCACAGATACG.

This clone was observed at least ten times. Sequencing ends 3 residues short of the CDR3 end; the germline J gene provides the rest. The chain carries TRBV20-1 and TRBJ2-3; D is possibly TRBD2 (7 bases). From germline, CDR1 is DFQATT and CDR2 SNEGSKA (reference sequence). The V end lost 6 bases, the J end lost 6 bases, and 22 bases lay between the germline ends. The CDR3 loop spans 15 amino acids. CDR3 in amino acids: CSAAPGRGLGDTQYF. CDR3 bases read: TGCAGTGCCGCACCCGGGCGGGGGCTCGGGGATACG.

In its sample, this clone was seen many times. The observed sequence ends 3 residues before the CDR3 terminus, with the missing tail filled in from the germline J gene. The V and J genes are TRBV18 and TRBJ2-7; 8 bases map to TRBD1. The junction had 8 bases not matched to a gene; V was cut back by 6 bases and J by 4 bases. The CDR3 length is 14 residues. The germline gives CDR1 KGHSH, CDR2 LQKENI. CDR3 DNA, as far as it was read: TGTGCCAGCTCGGCCTGGGACAGGATATACGAG. Its translation is CASSAWDRIYE. The complete CDR3 reads CASSAWDRIYEQYF. The complete variable domain, with remaining parts taken from reference TRBV18 and TRBJ2-7, reads NAGVMQNPRHLVRRRGQEARLRCSPMKGHSHVYWYRQLPEEGLKFMVYLQKENIIDESGMPKERFSAEFPKEGPSILRIQQVVRGDSAAYFCASSAWDRIYEQYFGPGTRLTVT.

This clone was seen ten or more times. Read data end 3 residues before the CDR3 end; the end is taken from the germline J gene. V usage is TRBV20-1 and J usage is TRBJ1-1; D is unresolved. The V gene's germline CDR1 is DFQATT and CDR2 SNEGSKA (reference sequence). This CDR3 region has 13 residues. The germline V and J ends were trimmed by 3 bases and 0 bases, with 8 bases remaining between them. The CDR3 protein is CSASNGVNTEAFF. The DNA read from the CDR3 is TGCAGTGCTAGTAACGGGGTGAACACTGAA.

This clone was detected many times. CDR3 bases read: TGTGCCAGCAGCTTTGGCAGCTCCTACGAG. Translation gives CASSFGSSYE. The entire CDR3 protein is CASSFGSSYEQYF. The chain combines TRBV5-4 with TRBJ2-7, with D unclear. With the read ending 3 residues before the CDR3 end, the germline J gene is used to fill in that end. Germline assignment: CDR1 SGHNT and CDR2 YYREEE (reference sequence). V lost 2 bases, J lost 0 bases, and 6 bases lay in between. There are 13 residues in the CDR3.

This clone appeared many times. The sequenced fragment ends 3 residues before the CDR3 boundary, so the rest is inferred from the germline J gene. This chain links TRBV18 with TRBJ2-1; 10 nucleotides align to TRBD1. The CDR3 extends over 15 amino acids. V gave up 8 bases and J gave up 4 bases; unmatched junction bases: 8. The V gene's germline CDR1 is KGHSH and CDR2 LQKENI. The CDR3 sequence: CASRFDRGQYNEQFF. The DNA read from the CDR3 is TGTGCCAGCCGATTCGACAGGGGGCAATACAATGAG.